Shown below are 28 T cell receptor beta chains from a single sample sequenced in a study of cytomegalovirus exposure and HLA in healthy donors. Both 60 Vbeta primers and 13 Jbeta primers went into the PCR. The assay was immunoSEQ multiplex PCR, and TCRdb's table has in-frame clones only and misses some. The table records 100,000 to 150,000 clones, roughly four fifths of them present only once. Sequenced sample: PBMCs. All receptors come from a woman between 40 and 55 years old in good health and CMV-seropositive.

V is TRBV9 and J is TRBJ2-1, with a tentative D call TRBD1 (6 bases). V shed 0 bases and J shed 1 base, with 8 bases lying between them. Per the germline V gene, CDR1 is SGDLS and CDR2 is YYNGEE. There are 15 residues in the CDR3. CDR3 protein: CASSVDRVSYNEQFF. CDR3 in DNA: TGTGCCAGCAGCGTAGACAGGGTTTCCTACAATGAGCAGTTCTTC.

As concerns this clone: No conserved phenylalanine or tryptophan ends this CDR3, so it is likely a read error. The V gene is TRBV5-1, the J gene TRBJ1-2, with TRBD1 matching over 8 bases. J gave up 3 bases and V 4 bases, and 5 bases lay outside the gene matches. The CDR3 consists of 14 residues. Germline V gene lookup returns CDR1 SGHRS and CDR2 YFSETQ. CDR3 residues: CASSLKTGDYGYTL. The CDR3 nucleotides read TGCGCCAGCAGCCTAAAGACAGGGGACTATGGCTACACCCTC.

The rearrangement uses TRBV7-8 and TRBJ2-1; no clear D gene. The CDR3 runs 14 residues. Germline-derived CDR1 and CDR2 are SGHVS and FQNEAQ. V lost 1 base and J 5 bases, leaving 9 bases between the germline ends. Here the CDR3 reads CASSLGTRNNEQFF. The DNA of the CDR3 is TGTGCCAGCAGCTTAGGTACCAGGAACAATGAGCAGTTCTTC.

The CDR3 is CASRRTSGGAFYEQYF. In nucleotides, the CDR3 is TGTGCCAGCAGAAGGACTAGCGGGGGGGCATTTTACGAGCAGTACTTC. The V call is TRBV27, the J call TRBJ2-7, with 15 bases aligning to TRBD2. Trimming at V came to 6 bases and at J to 4 bases, leaving 7 bases not matched to a gene. Germline CDR1 reads MNHEY; CDR2 reads SMNVEV (reference sequence). The CDR3 runs to 16 residues.

This clone was seen just once. The sample holds other DNA sequences that translate to the same CDR3. The chain links TRBV14 to TRBJ1-1; 8 bases are shared with TRBD1. Germline V gene data show CDR1 as SGHDN and CDR2 as FVKESK. V was pared by 4 bases and J by 0 bases, with 4 bases of the junction left unmatched. CDR3 length: 15 residues. CDR3 sequence: CASSRRTGLNTEAFF. Written as DNA, the CDR3 is TGTGCCAGCAGCCGCCGGACAGGGCTGAACACTGAAGCTTTCTTT.

The V call is TRBV7-9, the J call TRBJ2-3; 14 bases match TRBD2. The CDR3 length is 17 residues. Germline lookup yields CDR1 SEHNR and CDR2 FQNEAQ (reference sequence). V trimming: 5 bases; J trimming: 2 bases; junction bases outside the gene matches: 6. The DNA of the CDR3 is TGTGCCAGCAGCGCTCGGACTAGCGGGAGGACCACAGATACGCAGTATTTT. Protein: CASSARTSGRTTDTQYF.

The chain uses TRBV7-8 and TRBJ2-7, with 7 bases fitting TRBD1. In germline, CDR1 is SGHVS, CDR2 FQNEAQ. Germline trimming cut 2 bases from V and 13 bases from J; bases unmatched to any gene: 17. This CDR3 has 15 amino acids. The chain's CDR3 is CASSLSLRGPYEPYF. DNA for the CDR3: TGTGCCAGCAGCTTATCTCTGAGGGGGCCCTACGAGCCCTACTTC.

This clone was counted between two and nine times. The genes are TRBV2 and TRBJ1-1; D is possibly TRBD1 (6 bases). V lost 5 bases and J 4 bases, leaving 14 bases between the germline ends. The CDR3 length is 14 residues. The V gene's germline CDR1 is SNHLY and CDR2 FYNNEI. The CDR3 coding sequence is TGTGCCAGCAGTACACTACAGGGAAGCACTGAAGCTTTCTTT. Translating gives CASSTLQGSTEAFF.

This clone was seen repeatedly, ten times or more. The CDR3 DNA follows: TGTGCTAGTGGTTTGGTACAAGGGTTAGGGGATGTTCAGCCCCAGCATTTT. Protein product: CASGLVQGLGDVQPQHF. The chain links TRBV12-5 to TRBJ1-5; D might be TRBD1 (5 bases). Germline V gives CDR1 LGHNT, CDR2 FRNRAP. CDR3 size: 17 residues. V lost 0 bases to trimming and J lost 6 bases, with 18 bases between them.

This clone was observed a single time. The chain employs TRBV10-1 and TRBJ1-1, with 8 bases that match TRBD1. There are 15 residues in the CDR3. V lost 5 bases to trimming and J lost 3 bases; unmatched junction nucleotides: 8. Germline V gene sequence: CDR1 WNHNN, CDR2 SYGVQD (reference sequence). The CDR3 coding sequence is TGCGCCAGCAGTACCGGACAGGGCAAACACACTGAAGCTTTCTTT. It is translated as CASSTGQGKHTEAFF.

This clone has just one count. The chain joins TRBV11-1 to TRBJ1-1; 8 bases are a match to TRBD1. Germline assignment: CDR1 SGHAT and CDR2 FQDESV (reference sequence). Trimming removed 4 bases from V and 1 base from J; junction bases left unmatched: 8. The CDR3 length is 16 residues. CDR3 in amino acids: CASSSYDRGPNTEAFF. For the CDR3, the DNA is TGTGCCAGCAGCTCATACGACAGGGGACCGAACACTGAAGCTTTCTTT.

The V and J genes are TRBV6-1 and TRBJ2-5; 7 bases are shared with TRBD1. This CDR3 has 13 residues. Losses at the gene ends were 11 bases for V and 4 bases for J; bases not matched to a gene: 10. Germline V gene data show CDR1 as MNHNS and CDR2 as SASEGT. CDR3: CAARQGIVETQYF. CDR3 bases: TGTGCCGCAAGACAGGGCATAGTAGAGACCCAGTACTTC.

The chain links TRBV9 to TRBJ1-6; D gene unclear. CDR1 is SGDLS, CDR2 YYNGEE, per germline. Deletions cut 4 bases from V and 14 bases from J, with 13 bases between. This CDR3 comprises 12 residues. DNA for the CDR3: TGTGCCAGCAGCTCCACACGGGAATCCCTCCACTTT. Protein: CASSSTRESLHF.

The V call is TRBV5-1, the J call TRBJ1-1; TRBD1 aligns across 7 bases. This CDR3 has 15 residues. CDR1 is SGHRS and CDR2 is YFSETQ in the germline V gene. The ends lost 4 bases at V and 2 bases at J; junction bases unmatched: 8. Written as DNA, the CDR3 is TGCGCCAGCAGCACAGGGGCGACCTTAAACACTGAAGCTTTCTTT. The encoded protein is CASSTGATLNTEAFF. Based on the CDR3 plus reference TRBV5-1 and TRBJ1-1, the full variable domain is KAGVTQTPRYLIKTRGQQVTLSCSPISGHRSVSWYQQTPGQGLQFLFEYFSETQRNKGNFPGRFSGRQFSNSRSEMNVSTLELGDSALYLCASSTGATLNTEAFFGQGTRLTVV.

The rearrangement uses TRBV5-1 and TRBJ2-7; tentatively, D is TRBD1 (6 bases). This CDR3 comprises 14 residues. Per the germline V gene, CDR1 is SGHRS and CDR2 is YFSETQ. V lost 0 bases, J lost 3 bases, and 10 bases lay in between. This CDR3 reads CASSLGQAYYEQYF. As DNA, the CDR3 is TGCGCCAGCAGCTTGGGACAGGCCTACTACGAGCAGTACTTC.

The V call is TRBV5-4, the J call TRBJ2-5; 7 bases are a match to TRBD2. Germline loops: CDR1 SGHNT, CDR2 YYREEE (reference sequence). After removal of 0 bases from V and 7 bases from J, the junction contained 9 bases not matched to a gene. The CDR3 runs 15 residues. DNA of the CDR3: TGTGCCAGCAGCTTGGAGCGACAGTCGGGAGGGACCCAGTACTTC. Translating it yields CASSLERQSGGTQYF.

The chain couples TRBV7-9 to TRBJ1-1; 8 bases map to TRBD1. Germline loops: CDR1 SEHNR, CDR2 FQNEAQ (reference sequence). The CDR3 loop spans 16 amino acids. Unmatched junction bases numbered 13, after V lost 5 bases and J lost 5 bases. The CDR3 here is CASSPYLGTGGTEAFF. The DNA for the CDR3 is TGTGCCAGCAGCCCATACCTCGGGACAGGCGGGACTGAAGCTTTCTTT.

The table lists this clone with a few counts. This chain joins TRBV10-1 and TRBJ2-1; 9 positions agree with TRBD1. With V trimmed by 5 bases and J by 6 bases, 5 bases remained unmatched. The germline CDR1 and CDR2 sequences are WNHNN and SYGVQD (reference sequence). The CDR3 has 14 residues. CDR3 residues: CASSPGQGVNEQFF. The DNA for the CDR3 is TGCGCCAGCAGTCCGGGACAGGGAGTCAATGAGCAGTTCTTC.

This clone is a singleton in its sample. V gene TRBV6-6 combines with J gene TRBJ1-1; D unresolved. CDR1 and CDR2 from the germline V gene are MNHNY and SVGAGI (reference sequence). V lost 4 bases, J lost 10 bases, and 13 bases lay in between. The length of the CDR3 is 12 residues. The CDR3 bases are TGTGCCAGCAGTTTTCCTTTGGGAGGAGCTTTCTTT. Its translation: CASSFPLGGAFF.

This chain links TRBV7-2 with TRBJ2-7; no clear D. CDR1 and CDR2 (germline): SGHTA, FQGNSA. The germline V and J ends were trimmed by 5 bases and 4 bases, with 12 bases remaining between them. CDR3 length: 13 residues. The CDR3 DNA reads TGTGCCAGCAGCCCGAGTCCTAATTACGAGCAGTACTTC. As protein: CASSPSPNYEQYF. Supplemented by reference TRBV7-2 and TRBJ2-7, the full variable domain reads GAGVSQSPSNKVTEKGKDVELRCDPISGHTALYWYRQSLGQGLEFLIYFQGNSAPDKSGLPSDRFSAERTGGSVSTLTIQRTQQEDSAVYLCASSPSPNYEQYFGPGTRLTVT.

The gene calls are TRBV9 and TRBJ2-5; 9 bases line up with TRBD2. The length of the CDR3 is 15 residues. The V gene's germline CDR1 is SGDLS and CDR2 YYNGEE. Trimming at V came to 0 bases and at J to 1 base, leaving 1 base not matched to a gene. CDR3 coding DNA: TGTGCCAGCAGCGTAGTGGGACTAGCCCAAGAGACCCAGTACTTC. Encoded protein: CASSVVGLAQETQYF.

The J gene is TRBJ2-7, the V gene TRBV11-2, with 8 bases that match TRBD1. Germline CDR1 reads SGHAT; CDR2 reads FQNNGV. V shed 1 base and J 3 bases; nucleotides not matched to a gene: 2. The CDR3 contains 14 residues. The CDR3 sequence: CASSLGRGLYEQYF. Written as DNA, the CDR3 is TGTGCCAGCAGCTTAGGCAGGGGGCTCTACGAGCAGTACTTC.

The chain recombines TRBV9 with TRBJ2-5, with 8 bases identical to TRBD2. The CDR3 length is 16 residues. V dropped 3 bases and J dropped 0; count of bases not matched to a gene: 7. Germline V lookup: CDR1 SGDLS, CDR2 YYNGEE. CDR3 residues: CASSAGTRGHQETQYF. The DNA of the CDR3 is TGTGCCAGCAGCGCCGGGACTAGGGGCCACCAAGAGACCCAGTACTTC.

The chain combines TRBV4-3 with TRBJ2-7; D is unresolved. V was trimmed by 1 base and J by 2 bases, leaving 12 bases between them. Germline CDR1 LGHNA, CDR2 YSLEER. The length of the CDR3 is 15 residues. The CDR3: CASSQVWAMTYEQYF. The CDR3 DNA sequence: TGCGCCAGCAGCCAAGTATGGGCCATGACCTACGAGCAGTACTTC.

V and J are TRBV7-8 and TRBJ2-7, with D possibly matching TRBD2 (6 bases). V lost 3 bases to trimming and J lost 1 base, with 10 bases between them. The CDR3 covers 14 residues. Germline CDR1 reads SGHVS; CDR2 reads FQNEAQ. This CDR3 reads CASSFTGGSYEQYF. The CDR3 DNA reads TGTGCCAGCAGCTTCACTGGGGGGTCCTACGAGCAGTACTTC.

The chain uses TRBV6-7 and TRBJ2-3, with 8 bases lining up with TRBD1. TRBV6-7 is given ORF status, its function remaining uncertain. Trimming cost V 2 bases and J 4 bases; bases outside gene matches: 14. The CDR3 loop spans 18 amino acids. The CDR3: CASSYLFAGTGPADTQYF. CDR3 nucleotides: TGTGCCAGCAGTTACCTATTCGCCGGGACAGGTCCCGCAGATACGCAGTATTTT.

The chain uses TRBV5-1 and TRBJ2-7; weak D call: TRBD2 (6 bases). Germline V gives CDR1 SGHRS, CDR2 YFSETQ. V was trimmed by 2 bases and J by 2 bases, leaving 8 bases between them. The CDR3 is made up of 13 amino acids. The CDR3 nucleotides are TGCGCCAGCAGCTTTGGAGGGGCCTACGAGCAGTACTTC. Translation: CASSFGGAYEQYF.

This sequence joins TRBV5-1 and TRBJ2-2; 9 nucleotides line up with TRBD1. The CDR3 has 15 amino acids. Per the germline V gene, CDR1 is SGHRS and CDR2 is YFSETQ. The trim removed 4 bases at V and 0 bases at J, leaving 1 base unmatched. The CDR3 spells CASSRDRANTGELFF. The CDR3 coding sequence is TGCGCCAGCAGCCGGGACAGGGCGAACACCGGGGAGCTGTTTTTT.